Presented here are 11 T cell receptor beta chains from one specimen sequenced in a study of blood T cell repertoires in COVID-19. Method: immunoSEQ multiplex PCR; TCRdb's copy keeps in-frame clones and lacks some. This sample has fewer than 250,000 clones, with 80% to 90% found just once. The sample consisted of peripheral blood. The receptors were sampled from a woman between 50 and 59 years old with acute or convalescent COVID-19.

This rearrangement joins TRBV27 to TRBJ2-7; tentative D call: TRBD2 (5 bases). The V and J ends lost 0 bases and 4 bases respectively, with 13 bases between them. Germline V gene lookup returns CDR1 MNHEY and CDR2 SMNVEV (reference sequence). The CDR3 has 15 residues. For the CDR3, the DNA is TGTGCCAGCAGTTTATCCGAAGGTTCGGGATACGAGCAGTACTTC. This gives the protein CASSLSEGSGYEQYF.

The chain uses TRBV7-2 and TRBJ2-5, with no clear D. V lost 3 bases, J lost 5 bases, and 10 bases lay in between. The CDR3 is made up of 13 amino acids. Germline values: CDR1 SGHTA, CDR2 FQGNSA. The CDR3 DNA sequence: TGTGCCAGCAGCTTCTCCTATTCCGAGACCCAGTACTTC. Protein: CASSFSYSETQYF.

This chain links TRBV2 with TRBJ1-3; perhaps TRBD1 as D (6 bases). This CDR3 is 17 amino acids long. V dropped 2 bases and J dropped 0 bases, with 14 bases sitting between them. CDR1 is SNHLY and CDR2 is FYNNEI in the germline V gene. The CDR3 DNA reads TGTGCCAGCAGTGAAATAACAGGGAAGGGCTCTGGAAACACCATATATTTT. Translated, it gives CASSEITGKGSGNTIYF.

This chain connects TRBV6-5 to TRBJ2-7, with TRBD2 matching 10 bases. Germline V gives CDR1 MNHEY, CDR2 SVGAGI. V lost 6 bases to trimming and J lost 1 base; unmatched junction nucleotides: 6. This CDR3 has 15 residues. Here the CDR3 DNA reads TGTGCCAGCAGGCTAGCGGGAGCCCCATCCTACGAGCAGTACTTC. Translation: CASRLAGAPSYEQYF.

This chain joins TRBV28 and TRBJ1-1, with D tentatively TRBD1 (5 bases). The V end lost 4 bases, the J end lost 0 bases, and 6 bases lay between the germline ends. The CDR3 is made up of 13 amino acids. CDR1 MDHEN and CDR2 SYDVKM come from the germline V gene. The CDR3 region has the DNA TGTGCCAGCAGTTCACAGGTGAACACTGAAGCTTTCTTT. Its translation: CASSSQVNTEAFF.

The genes are TRBV18 and TRBJ2-7; 7 nucleotides line up with TRBD2. Germline-derived CDR1 and CDR2 are KGHSH and LQKENI. J gave up 7 bases and V 0 bases, and 6 bases lay outside the gene matches. The CDR3 contains 14 residues. The CDR3 here is CASSPPSTGGEQYF. The CDR3 nucleotides are TGTGCCAGCTCACCACCGTCTACGGGGGGAGAGCAGTACTTC.

The chain recombines TRBV6-2 or TRBV6-3 with TRBJ1-1, with no clear D. Per the germline V gene, CDR1 is MNHEY and CDR2 is SVGEGT. V dropped 0 bases and J dropped 6 bases, with 8 bases sitting between them. There are 13 residues in the CDR3. DNA of the CDR3: TGTGCCAGCAGTTACTCGAATAGTGCTGAAGCTTTCTTT. This codes for CASSYSNSAEAFF.

With regard to this clone: This sample also contains other DNA sequences that code for the same CDR3. This chain connects TRBV15 to TRBJ2-7, with D tentatively TRBD2 (6 bases). The germline V gene has CDR1 LNHNV and CDR2 YYDKDF (reference sequence). CDR3 length: 13 amino acids. Trimming took 3 bases from V and 2 from J, leaving 8 bases between them. The CDR3 DNA follows: TGTGCCACCAGCAGGGCGGGACCCTACGAGCAGTACTTC. Protein: CATSRAGPYEQYF.

This clone was seen only once. V and J are TRBV28 and TRBJ1-6; 9 bases are a match to TRBD1. The CDR3 extends over 13 amino acids. CDR1 and CDR2 from the germline V gene are MDHEN and SYDVKM. V gave up 7 bases and J gave up 14 bases; unmatched junction bases: 9. CDR3 in DNA: TGTGCCAGCAAGACGGGGGGGACAGGGTCCCTCCACTTT. Translation gives CASKTGGTGSLHF.

The CDR3 DNA is TGTGCCACCGAAGGGACAGGGGGTATTCAAGTCACCGGGGAGCTGTTTTTT. This sequence encodes CATEGTGGIQVTGELFF. The rearrangement links TRBV15 to TRBJ2-2; 11 nucleotides match TRBD1. With 8 bases clipped from V and 4 bases from J, the junction kept 12 bases outside the gene matches. Per germline, CDR1 LNHNV and CDR2 YYDKDF (reference sequence). CDR3 length: 17 amino acids.

The chain is built from TRBV9 and TRBJ1-2; D remains unclear. Looked up from germline, CDR1 is SGDLS and CDR2 is YYNGEE. The CDR3 has 13 residues. Trimming stripped 4 bases from V and 4 bases from J, with 11 bases between. As DNA, the CDR3 is TGTGCCAGCAGCCCACGGATAGCCTATGGCTACACCTTC. Its translation: CASSPRIAYGYTF.